In this sample, the clone carrying this T cell receptor beta chain turned up a few times. The target antigen is unknown. Since all of the isolated RNA was reverse transcribed, expressed TCRB transcripts were what got sequenced. Assay used: immunoSEQ multiplex PCR; TCRdb lists only in-frame clones, some missing. This sample yields some 350,000 clones, of which 8% to 10% are seen a single time; about 0.6% belongs to the top ten. This sample stems from a study of beta chain features in type 1 diabetes. Study conclusions and caveats: Shortening of TCRB CDR3s, moderate but significant, appeared in all four CD4+ subsets of Type 1 diabetes patients.

CDR3 length: 17 amino acids. V shed 4 bases, J shed 3 bases, and the junction held 11 bases outside the gene matches. CDR1 MGHRA and CDR2 YSYEKL come from the germline V gene. This receptor was taken from a man in his thirties or forties with type 1 diabetes. The gene calls are TRBV4-1 and TRBJ2-3; 9 bases line up with TRBD1. What was sequenced was central memory CD4+ T cells from blood. The chain's CDR3 is CASSRIKTGGLTDTQYF. The DNA of the CDR3 is TGCGCCAGCAGCCGCATCAAGACAGGGGGGCTTACAGATACGCAGTATTTT.